This T cell receptor beta chain emerged from a study of blood T cell repertoires in COVID-19 (dated by TCRdb to 2020 to 2022). A note on the overall study: The collaborator samples originated in the United States, Italy and Spain and spanned the acute and convalescent phases of COVID-19. The material from the prospective study consisted of cDNA or gDNA derived from T cells, B-cell-depleted T cells, or PBMCs. Deeply sampled blood TCRbeta repertoires from subjects exposed to, actively infected with, or recovered from COVID-19 were included in the dataset. A freely available public database, intended as a resource for researchers studying the immune response to SARS-CoV-2, is where the repertoires were released. Samples came from the ongoing ImmuneRACE study (first 160 participants) plus 1,254 subjects from 6 global collaborators. The sample metadata nearly always contained a de-identified subject ID, COVID-19 status, age in years and sex. Where HLA class I and class II types were available, the types were taken from metadata supplied by the sample provider, not from assay-based typing.

This clone came up once. Its target antigen remains unknown. No qualities accompany the bases; no much larger clone lies one base away. Broader findings and caveats from the paper: The quantity of clinical and demographic metadata differed by source and by participant and was supplied without curation.

TCRbeta CDR3 regions were amplified from genomic DNA by means of the immunoSEQ Assay, a bias-controlled multiplex PCR. Per the original workflow: Within the assay, amplification of reference gene primers was used to estimate how many nucleated cells each sample contained. To quantify the absolute abundance of each unique TCRbeta CDR3 rearrangement, sequence reads were collapsed and filtered. For each sample, productive Simpson clonality was calculated as the square root of Simpson's diversity index across productive rearrangements. TCRdb carries this immuneACCESS record with in-frame sequences only. Its versions omit some clonotypes, under half of them owing to an unresolved V gene in the studies checked, with the rest unexplained. V, J and clone size reflect that table, while D and trimming were determined from the DNA. The sample yields around 300,000 clones; under 90% were counted once. The ten biggest clones cover 8.5% to 9.5% of the sample.

Another Seattle source contributed samples from volunteer blood donors who had recovered from COVID-19. The collaborating institutions used their own protocols to collect whole blood in K2EDTA tubes. For TCRbeta analysis, collaborators shipped samples as frozen whole blood, isolated PBMCs, or DNA extracted from either of those sample types. V gives up 3 bases and J gives up 0 bases, and the segment between their germline ends measures 10 bases. Via the germline V gene (reference sequence), CDR1 is SGHNT and CDR2 YYREEE. From cysteine to phenylalanine, the CDR3 is 15 amino acids long. The retained sequence is limited to the CDR3, 45 bases, with the frame set at the first base.

Sequenced sample: peripheral blood. The rearrangement joined TRBV5-4 to TRBJ1-3, with a weak D call of TRBD1 (5 bases match). The TCR was taken from a woman aged 45 to 65 who had recovered from COVID-19. The CDR3 region has the sequence CASSSMTDSGNTIYF. The nucleotides are TGTGCCAGCAGCTCAATGACAGACTCTGGAAACACCATATATTTT.